The 6 T cell receptor beta chains in this list originate from one sample, sequenced in a study of radiotherapy plus CTLA-4 blockade in lung cancer. Some clones are missing from TCRdb's copy, which holds only in-frame ones; the method was immunoSEQ multiplex PCR. The data hold some 41,000 clones, with about 67% observed a single time. The input for sequencing was peripheral blood, taken from a patient treated with radiotherapy plus ipilimumab. These receptor sequences come from a human donor with non-small cell lung cancer who had a partial response to radiotherapy plus ipilimumab.

To note about this clone: At one of its ends the junction is not consistent with the germline gene, which may arise from a read error. The CDR3: CASSQDPSRGAWAFF. The CDR3 nucleotides are TGCGCCAGCAGCCAAGATCCCAGCAGGGGGGCCTGGGCTTTCTTT. The V call is TRBV5-4, the J call TRBJ1-1; 7 nucleotides match TRBD1. From germline, CDR1 is SGHNT and CDR2 YYREEE (reference sequence). There are 15 residues in the CDR3. Looking up the rest from reference TRBV5-4 and TRBJ1-1 gives the full variable domain: ETGVTQSPTHLIKTRGQQVTLRCSSQSGHNTVSWYQQALGQGPQFIFQYYREEENGRGNFPPRFSGLQFPNYSSELNVNALELDDSALYLCASSQDPSRGAWAFFGQGTRLTVV.

This clone is labeled medium-sized. The chain is built from TRBV6-6 and TRBJ1-2; 9 positions agree with TRBD1. V trimming: 2 bases; J trimming: 0 bases; junction bases outside the gene matches: 4. Germline CDR1 is MNHNY and CDR2 is SVGAGI (reference sequence). The CDR3 has 16 amino acids. The CDR3 sequence is CASSYTDRGTNYGYTF. CDR3 sequence (DNA): TGTGCCAGCAGTTACACGGACAGGGGAACTAACTATGGCTACACCTTC.

The chain carries TRBV6-5 and TRBJ2-1, with 10 bases aligning to TRBD2. The V segment lost 5 bases and the J segment 8 bases; nucleotides outside the gene matches: 9. Germline V gene lookup returns CDR1 MNHEY and CDR2 SVGAGI. There are 15 residues in the CDR3. CDR3 loop: CASSTTGTSAHEQFF. CDR3 sequence (DNA): TGTGCCAGCAGTACAACCGGGACTAGCGCCCATGAGCAGTTCTTC.

The DNA for the CDR3 is TGTGCCAGTAGTATATGGGGGGGAGGAACCGGGGAGCTGTTTTTT. It specifies CASSIWGGGTGELFF. The chain couples TRBV19 to TRBJ2-2; TRBD2 matches at 7 bases. The V segment lost 2 bases and the J segment 5 bases; nucleotides outside the gene matches: 5. Per germline, CDR1 LNHDA and CDR2 SQIVND (reference sequence). The CDR3 spans 15 residues.

This chain links TRBV9 with TRBJ2-1; D is ambiguous. The CDR3 is 14 residues long. The V gene lost 0 bases and the J gene lost 7 bases, with 11 bases spanning the gap. Germline V CDR1 and CDR2: SGDLS, YYNGEE. CDR3 protein: CASSVAVRQNEQFF. The DNA for the CDR3 is TGTGCCAGCAGCGTAGCTGTGAGGCAGAATGAGCAGTTCTTC.

The chain joins TRBV25-1 to TRBJ2-1; 9 positions agree with TRBD2. Germline trimming cut 3 bases from V and 1 base from J; bases unmatched to any gene: 4. The CDR3 is 16 amino acids. Per the germline V gene, CDR1 is MGHDK and CDR2 is SYGVNS. As DNA, the CDR3 is TGTGCCAGCAGTGACCCCAGCGGGGGGTCCTACAATGAGCAGTTCTTC. It yields the protein CASSDPSGGSYNEQFF.